This T cell receptor beta chain originates from a study of T cell clusters in autoimmune cytopenias. TRB was amplified from around 0.25 ug of peripheral blood genomic DNA per sample. A remark on this clonotype: The antigen is unknown.

Study-wide results and caveats: Primary autoimmune cytopenia patients appeared to lack physiological T cell clusters present in healthy donors. TRB repertoire shifts in secondary cytopenia and chronic lymphocytic leukemia mostly reflected lymphoma, not autoimmunity.

Germline V gene data show CDR1 as SGHVS and CDR2 as FNYEAQ. There are 16 residues in the CDR3. Multiplex touch-down PCR amplified TRB using TRB-A and TRB-B pools in one tube. One entry per CDR3 protein, without DNA, is what TCRdb gives after re-calling the multiplex PCR reads. The sample has some 6,100 distinct CDR3 sequences. These same data were also listed under a study on T cell repertoires in aging, cancer and after chemotherapy. Per that paper: Some 10 million TCR reads were in the whole dataset. Untreated cancer patients had significantly lower blood TCR diversity than age-matched healthy donors.

The sequence came from a human donor in good health. Sequenced sample: peripheral blood. The chain uses TRBV7-6 and TRBJ2-5; TCRdb proposes TRBD2, but this gene call is untestable without DNA. The CDR3 spells CASSSRLAGDRETQYF.